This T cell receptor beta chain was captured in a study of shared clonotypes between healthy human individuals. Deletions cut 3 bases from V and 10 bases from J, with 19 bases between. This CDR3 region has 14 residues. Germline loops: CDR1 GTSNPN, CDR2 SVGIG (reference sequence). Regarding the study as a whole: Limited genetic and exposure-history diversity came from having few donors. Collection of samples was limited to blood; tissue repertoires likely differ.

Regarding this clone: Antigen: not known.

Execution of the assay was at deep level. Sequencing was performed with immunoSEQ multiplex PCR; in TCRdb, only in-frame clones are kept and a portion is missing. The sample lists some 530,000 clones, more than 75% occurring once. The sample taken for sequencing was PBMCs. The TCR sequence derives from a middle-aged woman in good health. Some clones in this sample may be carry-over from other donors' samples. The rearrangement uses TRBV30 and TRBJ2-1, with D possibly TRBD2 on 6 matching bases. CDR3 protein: CAWREGTRPGEQFF. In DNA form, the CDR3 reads TGTGCCTGGAGGGAGGGGACCCGCCCAGGGGAGCAGTTCTTC.